The 15 T cell receptor beta chains reported below all come from one sample, sequenced in a study of blood T cell repertoires in COVID-19. Libraries were prepared by immunoSEQ multiplex PCR; TCRdb keeps only in-frame clonotypes and omits some of them. The table includes about 200,000 clones, approximately 91% detected once. The sequenced sample consisted of peripheral blood. These receptors all come from a man aged 45-65 years with COVID-19, enrolled during active disease.

This chain links TRBV18 with TRBJ1-1; a possible D gene is TRBD1 (5 bases). Per germline, CDR1 KGHSH and CDR2 LQKENI. The V gene lost 7 bases and the J gene lost 0 bases, with 9 bases spanning the gap. CDR3 length: 13 residues. CDR3 DNA: TGTGCCAGCTTCCGACAGATGAACACTGAAGCTTTCTTT. Translating it yields CASFRQMNTEAFF.

The rearrangement joins TRBV6-5 to TRBJ2-7; D not certain. Trimming stripped 6 bases from V and 8 bases from J, with 20 bases between. The CDR3 contains 14 residues. Germline-derived CDR1 and CDR2 are MNHEY and SVGAGI. Here the CDR3 reads CASRRSQTLTKQYF. CDR3 nucleotides: TGTGCCAGCAGACGTTCACAAACCCTTACGAAGCAGTACTTC.

The chain joins TRBV19 to TRBJ1-1, with D perhaps matching TRBD1 (6 bases). Looked up from germline, CDR1 is LNHDA and CDR2 is SQIVND (reference sequence). Trimming shortened V by 9 bases and J by 3 bases, and 23 bases separated the two germline ends. The CDR3 contains 16 residues. Written as DNA, the CDR3 is TGTGCCAGCGGCCCATGGGGGGGCGCGCGGGACACTGAAGCTTTCTTT. The encoded protein is CASGPWGGARDTEAFF.

The chain is built from TRBV18 and TRBJ2-3; tentatively, D is TRBD2 (5 bases). The CDR3 covers 15 residues. The germline gives CDR1 KGHSH, CDR2 LQKENI. V was pared by 0 bases and J by 0 bases, with 7 bases between. The CDR3, as DNA: TGTGCCAGCTCACCACCAGGACTGAGCACAGATACGCAGTATTTT. This codes for CASSPPGLSTDTQYF.

CDR3 sequence: CAISDGQGYGYTF. CDR3 DNA sequence: TGTGCCATCAGTGATGGTCAGGGGTATGGCTACACCTTC. The rearrangement uses TRBV10-3 and TRBJ1-2; possibly TRBD1 for D (6 bases). The CDR3 consists of 13 residues. Per the germline V gene, CDR1 is ENHRY and CDR2 is SYGVKD. V was clipped by 3 bases and J by 5 bases, with 10 bases between them.

The V and J genes are TRBV15 and TRBJ2-7; D gene ambiguous. Germline V CDR1 and CDR2: LNHNV, YYDKDF (reference sequence). V gave up 2 bases and J gave up 0 bases, with 8 bases separating them. The CDR3 has 14 residues. CDR3: CATSRPTDSYEQYF. Written as DNA, the CDR3 is TGTGCCACCAGCAGACCTACAGACTCCTACGAGCAGTACTTC.

The chain couples TRBV27 to TRBJ2-5; weak D call: TRBD1 (5 bases). Germline CDR1 reads MNHEY; CDR2 reads SMNVEV (reference sequence). The germline V and J ends were trimmed by 8 bases and 0 bases, with 19 bases remaining between them. The CDR3 consists of 16 residues. The DNA for the CDR3 is TGTGCCAGCCACTCTCTTCGACAGACCGACCAAGAGACCCAGTACTTC. Translating it yields CASHSLRQTDQETQYF.

V gene TRBV11-2 combines with J gene TRBJ1-6; tentative D call: TRBD1 (6 bases). The germline V gene has CDR1 SGHAT and CDR2 FQNNGV. The CDR3 extends over 16 amino acids. Trimming took 5 bases from V and 9 from J, leaving 20 bases between them. CDR3 region: CASSHSGARDGSPLHF. The CDR3 nucleotides read TGTGCCAGCAGCCACTCAGGGGCAAGGGATGGTTCACCCCTCCACTTT.

This rearrangement joins TRBV7-9 to TRBJ2-1, with 10 bases fitting TRBD2. J lost 7 bases, V lost 5 bases, and 11 bases had no gene match. This CDR3 region has 16 residues. Germline V gene lookup returns CDR1 SEHNR and CDR2 FQNEAQ (reference sequence). The CDR3 nucleotides read TGTGCCAGCAGCCCCAGGCTAGCGGGAGAAATGAATGAGCAGTTCTTC. This codes for CASSPRLAGEMNEQFF.

This clone was detected only a few times. The chain combines TRBV3-1 (or the pseudogene TRBV3-2) with TRBJ2-5; 12 bases line up with TRBD2. This CDR3 is 17 amino acids long. Per the germline V gene, CDR1 is LGHDT and CDR2 is YNNKEL (reference sequence). V dropped 3 bases and J dropped 4; count of bases not matched to a gene: 9. DNA of the CDR3: TGTGCCAGCAGCCACAGACTAGCGGGGGTGGGGTTAGAGACCCAGTACTTC. Encoded protein: CASSHRLAGVGLETQYF.

This sequence joins TRBV4-2 and TRBJ2-3; no clear D. V was clipped by 0 bases and J by 3 bases, with 4 bases between them. CDR1 is LGHNA and CDR2 is YNFKEQ in the germline V gene. The CDR3 extends over 13 amino acids. In nucleotides, the CDR3 is TGTGCCAGCAGCCAAGATATTACAGATACGCAGTATTTT. Protein sequence: CASSQDITDTQYF.

The chain employs TRBV5-5 and TRBJ2-2; 10 positions agree with TRBD2. The length of the CDR3 is 18 residues. The germline V gene has CDR1 SGHKS and CDR2 YYEKEE (reference sequence). V was pared by 4 bases and J by 6 bases, with 15 bases of the junction left unmatched. The CDR3, as DNA: TGTGCCAGCAGCCCCAACCCCCCAGGACTAGCGGTCTCCGGGGAGCTGTTTTTT. Translating gives CASSPNPPGLAVSGELFF.

This sequence joins TRBV30 and TRBJ1-6; D possibly corresponds to TRBD1 (5 bases). The CDR3 is 17 residues long. Germline CDR1 is GTSNPN and CDR2 is SVGIG (reference sequence). V gave up 2 bases and J gave up 2 bases, with 16 bases separating them. The CDR3 bases are TGTGCCTGGAGTATAGAAAGGGGTGTTCCCTATAATTCACCCCTCCACTTT. Translating it yields CAWSIERGVPYNSPLHF.

J is TRBJ1-1 and V is TRBV7-9; D possibly corresponds to TRBD1 (6 bases). V was pared by 5 bases and J by 4 bases, with 11 bases between. The CDR3 contains 13 residues. Germline lookup yields CDR1 SEHNR and CDR2 FQNEAQ (reference sequence). DNA of the CDR3: TGTGCCAGCAGCGCTAGAGGGGGCACTGAAGCTTTCTTT. Its protein product is CASSARGGTEAFF.

Of note for this clone: This sample also contains other DNA sequences that code for the same CDR3. The chain employs TRBV24-1 and TRBJ2-3; D call uncertain. There are 19 residues in the CDR3. Deletions cut 8 bases from V and 4 bases from J, with 30 bases between. Germline V CDR1 and CDR2: KGHDR, SFDVKD. The CDR3 protein is CATIPDCACYCLLPDTQYF. The CDR3 DNA reads as TGTGCCACCATCCCTGATTGTGCCTGCTATTGCTTACTGCCAGATACGCAGTATTTT.